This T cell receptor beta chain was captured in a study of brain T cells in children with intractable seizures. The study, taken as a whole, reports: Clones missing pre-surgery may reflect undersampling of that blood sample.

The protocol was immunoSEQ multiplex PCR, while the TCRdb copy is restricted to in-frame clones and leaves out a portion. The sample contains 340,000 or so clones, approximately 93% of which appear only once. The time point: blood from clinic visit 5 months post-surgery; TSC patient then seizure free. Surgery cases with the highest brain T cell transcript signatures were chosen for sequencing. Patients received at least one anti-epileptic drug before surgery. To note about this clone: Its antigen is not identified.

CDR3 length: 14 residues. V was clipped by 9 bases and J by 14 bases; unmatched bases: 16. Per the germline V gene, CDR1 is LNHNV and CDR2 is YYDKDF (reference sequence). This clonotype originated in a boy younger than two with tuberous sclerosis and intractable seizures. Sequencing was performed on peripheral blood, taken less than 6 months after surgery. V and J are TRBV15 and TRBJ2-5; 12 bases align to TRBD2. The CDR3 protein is CATGTGGTSGPLYF. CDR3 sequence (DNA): TGTGCCACTGGAACAGGAGGGACTAGCGGGCCCCTCTACTTC.